The 18 T cell receptor beta chains reported below all come from one sample, sequenced in a study of T cell repertoires in cytomegalovirus infection. TCRdb re-analysed the reads in MiXCR, keeping a single row per CDR3 protein. The sample carries about a million distinct CDR3 sequences, about 33% recorded once. No antigen has been identified for these receptors. This specimen consisted of cultured CD8+ T cells from PBMCs, obtained from culture after CMV antigen stimulation. The receptors were sampled from a human donor in good health (CMV status not recorded). Some clones in this sample may be carry-over from other donors' samples.

The chain combines TRBV6-6 with TRBJ1-2; tentatively, D is TRBD1 (6 bases). Germline V lookup: CDR1 MNHNY, CDR2 SVGAGI (reference sequence). This CDR3 contains 13 residues. V was trimmed by 2 bases and J by 8 bases, leaving 12 bases between them. CDR3: CASSYGAGEGYTF. The CDR3 nucleotides are TGTGCCAGCAGTTACGGGGCAGGGGAAGGCTACACCTTC.

This chain uses TRBV28 with TRBJ2-7, with TRBD1 matching over 10 bases. V shed 6 bases, J shed 5 bases, and the junction held 13 bases outside the gene matches. Germline CDR1 reads MDHEN; CDR2 reads SYDVKM. CDR3 length: 16 amino acids. In DNA form, the CDR3 reads TGTGCCAGCAGCAACCCCGGGACAGGGGATCGGGACGAGCAGTACGTC. Amino acid sequence: CASSNPGTGDRDEQYV.

This chain connects TRBV10-3 to TRBJ2-3; D is ambiguous. The V end lost 3 bases, the J end lost 5 bases, and 12 bases lay between the germline ends. CDR1 is ENHRY and CDR2 is SYGVKD in the germline V gene. The CDR3 is 14 residues long. The CDR3 here is CAISEYGLGDTQYF. CDR3 nucleotide sequence: TGTGCCATCAGTGAATATGGCCTAGGAGATACGCAGTATTTT.

The chain couples TRBV6-6 to TRBJ2-1; the D gene is possibly TRBD2 (5 bases). Germline V gives CDR1 MNHNY, CDR2 SVGAGI (reference sequence). Trimming pared 6 bases from V and 7 bases from J, leaving 16 bases between. This CDR3 spans 14 amino acids. The CDR3 DNA follows: TGTGCCAGCAGCCCCGGGAAAGCGGTGAATGAGCAGTTCTTC. This encodes CASSPGKAVNEQFF.

The chain carries TRBV7-2 and TRBJ2-2; no clear D. This CDR3 is built from 12 residues. V lost 7 bases, J lost 4 bases, and 7 bases lay in between. Per germline, CDR1 SGHTA and CDR2 FQGNSA. CDR3 sequence (DNA): TGTGCCAGCACCAAACCCACCGGGGAGCTGTTTTTT. Its protein product is CASTKPTGELFF.

As regards this clonotype: Germline and junction disagree at one end, which may indicate a read error. V usage is TRBV5-3 and J usage is TRBJ2-7; 10 nucleotides align to TRBD1. TRBV5-3 is marked as an open reading frame, function uncertain. This CDR3 spans 13 amino acids. CDR3 DNA: TGTGCCAGCAGCTGGGGACAGGGGAGCGAGCAGTACTTC. This encodes CASSWGQGSEQYF.

This clonotype came up many times. The chain couples TRBV27 to TRBJ2-1; unclear D gene. CDR3 length: 15 amino acids. V was trimmed by 4 bases and J by 4 bases, leaving 14 bases between them. Germline CDR1 reads MNHEY; CDR2 reads SMNVEV (reference sequence). This CDR3 is CASSSGRLSYNEQFF. CDR3 sequence (DNA): TGTGCCAGCAGTTCCGGAAGACTTTCATACAATGAGCAGTTCTTC.

In this sample, this clonotype turned up once. This sequence joins TRBV20-1 and TRBJ2-2; perhaps TRBD2 as D (5 bases). There are 12 residues in the CDR3. Deletions cut 5 bases from V and 4 bases from J, with 8 bases between. CDR1 is DFQATT, CDR2 SNEGSKA, per germline (reference sequence). Here the CDR3 DNA reads TGCAGTGCTTCCGGGGTCACCGGGGAGCTGTTTTTT. It yields the protein CSASGVTGELFF.

This clonotype has only one observation. V usage is TRBV6-5 and J usage is TRBJ1-5; 8 bases are shared with TRBD1. Germline CDR1 reads MNHEY; CDR2 reads SVGAGI. Trimming at V came to 6 bases and at J to 3 bases, leaving 7 bases not matched to a gene. The CDR3 is 15 residues long. CDR3 amino acids: CASSRRQGTNQPQHF. For the CDR3, the DNA is TGTGCCAGCAGCCGACGACAGGGGACCAATCAGCCCCAGCATTTT.

This clonotype was seen at least ten times. The chain links TRBV7-2 to TRBJ1-1, with D possibly TRBD1 on 6 matching bases. The germline V gene has CDR1 SGHTA and CDR2 FQGNSA. V was trimmed by 0 bases and J by 0 bases, leaving 11 bases between them. The CDR3 contains 16 residues. The CDR3 protein is CASSLAGGRMNTEAFF. For the CDR3, the DNA is TGTGCCAGCAGCTTAGCGGGGGGGCGGATGAACACTGAAGCTTTCTTT.

This clonotype was observed at least ten times. This chain connects TRBV6-6 to TRBJ2-1; TRBD1 is a possible D gene (5 bases). CDR3 length equals 13 residues. Germline lookup yields CDR1 MNHNY and CDR2 SVGAGI (reference sequence). V was pared by 2 bases and J by 15 bases, with 17 bases between. The CDR3 protein is CASSYENAGWLFF. The CDR3 coding sequence is TGTGCCAGCAGTTACGAGAACGCAGGGTGGTTGTTCTTC.

This clonotype was detected a few times. The CDR3 reads CASSPTELAGETQYF. CDR3 nucleotide sequence: TGCGCCAGCAGCCCAACAGAACTAGCGGGGGAGACCCAGTACTTC. This chain links TRBV4-1 with TRBJ2-5; TRBD2 aligns across 10 bases. Trimming at V came to 4 bases and at J to 5 bases, leaving 7 bases not matched to a gene. CDR3 length: 15 residues. Germline CDR1 is MGHRA and CDR2 is YSYEKL.

This clonotype was detected a few times. V usage is TRBV19 and J usage is TRBJ1-5; the D gene is possibly TRBD1 (5 bases). Trimming took 0 bases from V and 3 from J, leaving 12 bases between them. Germline V gives CDR1 LNHDA, CDR2 SQIVND (reference sequence). The CDR3 covers 16 residues. This CDR3 reads CASSIDFEGYNQPQHF. The CDR3 DNA reads as TGTGCCAGTAGTATAGATTTTGAGGGGTACAATCAGCCCCAGCATTTT. The variable domain in full, with the rest retrieved from reference TRBV19 and TRBJ1-5, is DGGITQSPKYLFRKEGQNVTLSCEQNLNHDAMYWYRQDPGQGLRLIYYSQIVNDFQKGDIAEGYSVSREKKESFPLTVTSAQKNPTAFYLCASSIDFEGYNQPQHFGDGTRLSIL.

This chain joins TRBV19 and TRBJ2-7; no reliable D call. V lost 7 bases, J lost 0 bases, and 13 bases lay in between. Germline V CDR1 and CDR2: LNHDA, SQIVND (reference sequence). This CDR3 region has 14 residues. CDR3 amino acids: CASTPGALSYEQYF. In nucleotides, the CDR3 is TGTGCCAGTACCCCGGGCGCCCTCTCCTACGAGCAGTACTTC. The entire variable domain, with the rest obtained from reference TRBV19 and TRBJ2-7, is as follows: DGGITQSPKYLFRKEGQNVTLSCEQNLNHDAMYWYRQDPGQGLRLIYYSQIVNDFQKGDIAEGYSVSREKKESFPLTVTSAQKNPTAFYLCASTPGALSYEQYFGPGTRLTVT.

The sample holds a few counts of this clonotype. The rearrangement links TRBV7-9 to TRBJ2-1, with D tentatively TRBD1 (5 bases). Trimming removed 3 bases from V and 9 bases from J, with 9 bases in between. This CDR3 has 12 residues. Germline CDR1 SEHNR, CDR2 FQNEAQ (reference sequence). The CDR3 loop reads CASSFGAIEQFF. DNA for the CDR3: TGTGCCAGCAGCTTTGGGGCCATTGAGCAGTTCTTC.

J is TRBJ2-1 and V is TRBV10-3; the D is unclear. This CDR3 has 16 amino acids. Trimming pared 3 bases from V and 0 bases from J, leaving 12 bases between. The germline V gene encodes CDR1 ENHRY and CDR2 SYGVKD. Written as DNA, the CDR3 is TGTGCCATCAGTGACAACGGACGGAACTCCTACAATGAGCAGTTCTTC. Translation: CAISDNGRNSYNEQFF.

This clonotype has a handful of counts. The chain has TRBV7-9 and TRBJ2-7; the D gene is possibly TRBD2 (5 bases). Trimming pared 5 bases from V and 1 base from J, leaving 12 bases between. This CDR3 is 14 amino acids long. The V gene's germline CDR1 is SEHNR and CDR2 FQNEAQ (reference sequence). CDR3 in amino acids: CASSPRGQSYEQYF. CDR3 coding DNA: TGTGCCAGCAGCCCTAGAGGGCAATCCTACGAGCAGTACTTC.

V usage is TRBV20-1 and J usage is TRBJ2-1; TRBD2 matches at 7 bases. From germline, CDR1 is DFQATT and CDR2 SNEGSKA (reference sequence). The CDR3 contains 15 residues. The J segment lost 9 bases and the V segment lost 0 bases, leaving 11 bases of the junction unmatched. CDR3 nucleotide sequence: TGCAGTGCTAGAGATGGGTGGCGGGGGTTGAGTGAGCAGTTCTTC. It encodes CSARDGWRGLSEQFF.